Detailed here is one T cell receptor (beta chain). The data were taken from a study of T cells in Graves' hyperthyroidism and ophthalmopathy. The germline CDR1 and CDR2 sequences are MNHEY and SVGAGI. V lost 0 bases, J lost 1 base, and 2 bases stayed unmatched. CDR3 size: 16 residues. TCR beta CDR3 region amplification was performed from RNA transcripts. When the TCR CDR3 underwent first-round RT-PCR, the HTBI primer set was used. TCRdb ran MiXCR on the multiplex PCR reads and lists one entry per CDR3 protein. This table holds almost 500,000 distinct CDR3 sequences, less than 25% found once. This TCR derives from a woman in her seventies with Graves' ophthalmopathy. Source material: blood. V is TRBV6-5 and J is TRBJ2-3; TRBD2 agrees at 9 bases. The CDR3 region has the DNA TGTGCCAGCAGTTACTCGAGGACTAGCGGCACAGATACGCAGTATTTT. It translates to CASSYSRTSGTDTQYF.